This record concerns one T cell receptor (beta chain) sequence. The data belong to a study of T cell changes during pregnancy in multiple sclerosis. The V end was cut by 4 bases, the J end by 5 bases, with 12 bases between. Germline loops: CDR1 KGHSH, CDR2 LQKENI. This CDR3 contains 14 residues. The protocol was immunoSEQ multiplex PCR, while the TCRdb copy is restricted to in-frame clones and leaves out a portion. The sample carries 55,000 to 70,000 clones, roughly nine tenths recorded once. This sequence was found in a female donor in good health, enrolled as a control in a pregnancy study. This material consisted of peripheral blood, taken in the second trimester of pregnancy. The chain carries TRBV18 and TRBJ2-1, with D possibly matching TRBD1 (6 bases). CDR3 sequence: CASSLDRSNNEQFF. DNA of the CDR3: TGTGCCAGCTCACTGGACAGAAGCAACAATGAGCAGTTCTTC. The variable domain in full, with the rest retrieved from reference TRBV18 and TRBJ2-1, is NAGVMQNPRHLVRRRGQEARLRCSPMKGHSHVYWYRQLPEEGLKFMVYLQKENIIDESGMPKERFSAEFPKEGPSILRIQQVVRGDSAAYFCASSLDRSNNEQFFGPGTRLTVL.